The rows below give T cell receptor beta chains drawn from one sample of a study of T cell repertoires in cytomegalovirus infection. Using its own MiXCR run on the reads, TCRdb lists one record per CDR3 protein. The sample has around 140,000 distinct CDR3 sequences; 5.5% to 7% are singletons. The specimen sequenced was PBMCs. The receptors here all came from a human donor in good health (CMV status not recorded). Some clones in this sample may be carry-over from other donors' samples. The CDR3 runs from the conserved cysteine through the conserved F or W. Each record gives: CDR3 protein, J gene, V gene.

CDR3: CASSRDSSPSWNTEAFF
J: TRBJ1-1
V: TRBV7-2

CDR3: CASSRDGTYEQYF
J: TRBJ2-7
V: TRBV19

CDR3: CASSDNVAPADTQYF
J: TRBJ2-3
V: TRBV2

CDR3: CASSWVGGHTDTQYF
J: TRBJ2-3
V: TRBV7-2

CDR3: CASSPGRAMNTEAFF
J: TRBJ1-1
V: TRBV7-2

CDR3: CASRPRGTETQYF
J: TRBJ2-5
V: TRBV6-1

CDR3: CASSDRVVAEAFF
J: TRBJ1-1
V: TRBV7-2

CDR3: CSAMTSGLTYEQYF
J: TRBJ2-7
V: TRBV20-1

CDR3: CASSFGVGAGANVLTF
J: TRBJ2-6
V: TRBV7-9

CDR3: CASSLATGGSGNTIYF
J: TRBJ1-3
V: TRBV7-6

CDR3: CASSLVGATDTQYF
J: TRBJ2-3
V: TRBV7-2

CDR3: CASSSRNGKNIQYF
J: TRBJ2-4
V: TRBV28

CDR3: CASSSWGGTEAFF
J: TRBJ1-1
V: TRBV11-1

CDR3: CSVRGSFGANVLTF
J: TRBJ2-6
V: TRBV20-1

CDR3: CASSLSWGGQGMKNQPQHF
J: TRBJ1-5
V: TRBV7-2

CDR3: CASSEGGQGAVDTQYF
J: TRBJ2-3
V: TRBV2

CDR3: CASSRGTGQFEKLFF
J: TRBJ1-4
V: TRBV2

CDR3: CASSWESTEAFF
J: TRBJ1-1
V: TRBV7-2

CDR3: CASSPPAGGEADTQYF
J: TRBJ2-3
V: TRBV18

CDR3: CASSPGQGVNQPQHF
J: TRBJ1-5
V: TRBV3-1

CDR3: CASTPEEGDSRPNSDTEAFF
J: TRBJ1-1
V: TRBV7-3

CDR3: CASSHSNRTALNSYEQYF
J: TRBJ2-7
V: TRBV14

CDR3: CASSAVGMNTEAFF
J: TRBJ1-1
V: TRBV7-2

CDR3: CASSLGRQNTEAFF
J: TRBJ1-1
V: TRBV7-2

CDR3: CASSGSDNYGYTF
J: TRBJ1-2
V: TRBV2

CDR3: CASSLSSSNYGYTF
J: TRBJ1-2
V: TRBV5-1

CDR3: CAINPASGAGDTQYF
J: TRBJ2-3
V: TRBV10-3

CDR3: CASSGQAVHGEKLFF
J: TRBJ1-4
V: TRBV6-6

CDR3: CASSYDSGSGQPQHF
J: TRBJ1-5
V: TRBV7-2

CDR3: CASSFGRASQPQHF
J: TRBJ1-5
V: TRBV28

CDR3: CASSLPGGSADTQYF
J: TRBJ2-3
V: TRBV28